One TCR beta chain is described in this entry. This sample stems from a study of blood T cell repertoires in COVID-19. Study-wide context: There were acute and convalescent COVID-19 samples, and they came from the United States, Italy and Spain. The cDNA or gDNA used as material had been derived from T cells, B-cell-depleted T cells, or PBMCs.

V dropped 3 bases and J dropped 4 bases, with 3 bases sitting between them. This CDR3 is built from 11 residues. Authors' analysis steps: It was from reference gene primer amplification that nucleated cell counts were estimated. Clones were sequenced by immunoSEQ multiplex PCR, and TCRdb holds only the in-frame ones, with some missing. That table is the source of V, J and clone size, and D and trimming were worked out from the DNA. The sample records a few hundred thousand clones, around 89% being singletons. The chain has TRBV12-3 or TRBV12-4 and TRBJ1-1; D is unclear. The sequenced sample consisted of peripheral blood. The receptor was isolated from a man younger than 30 who had recovered from COVID-19. The CDR3 DNA is TGTGCCAGCAGTTTGAGCACTGAAGCTTTCTTT. The encoded protein is CASSLSTEAFF.